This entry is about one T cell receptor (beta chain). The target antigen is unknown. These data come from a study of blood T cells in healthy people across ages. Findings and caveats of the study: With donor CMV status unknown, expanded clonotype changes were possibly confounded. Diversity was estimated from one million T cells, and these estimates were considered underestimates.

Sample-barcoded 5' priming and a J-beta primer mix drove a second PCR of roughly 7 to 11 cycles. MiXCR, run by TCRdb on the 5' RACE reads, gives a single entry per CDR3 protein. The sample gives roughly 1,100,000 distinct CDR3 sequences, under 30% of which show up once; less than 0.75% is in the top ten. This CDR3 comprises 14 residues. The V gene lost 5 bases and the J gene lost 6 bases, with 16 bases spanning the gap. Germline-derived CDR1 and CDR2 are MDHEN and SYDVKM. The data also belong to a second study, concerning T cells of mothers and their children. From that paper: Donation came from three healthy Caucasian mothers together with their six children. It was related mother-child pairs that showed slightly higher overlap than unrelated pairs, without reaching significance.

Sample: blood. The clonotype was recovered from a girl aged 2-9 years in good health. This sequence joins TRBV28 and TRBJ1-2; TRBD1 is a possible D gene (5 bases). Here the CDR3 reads CASSPSGRGDGYTF. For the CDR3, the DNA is TGTGCCAGCAGTCCCTCCGGGAGGGGCGATGGCTACACCTTC.